These 27 T cell receptor beta chains were all obtained from the same sample, sequenced in a study of T cells in Graves' hyperthyroidism and ophthalmopathy. Amplification of TCR beta CDR3 regions used RNA as the template. During a first-round RT-PCR of the TCR CDR3, the HTBI primer set was used. TCRdb independently ran MiXCR on the multiplex PCR reads; one entry per CDR3 protein. The table lists 560,000 or so distinct CDR3 sequences, about 20% of them singletons, with 40% to 50% in the top ten. The source material was blood. These receptor sequences come from a man between 40 and 49 years old with Graves' ophthalmopathy.

In its sample, this clonotype was seen many times. The V and J genes are TRBV20-1 and TRBJ1-5, with D perhaps TRBD1 (6 bases). Per germline, CDR1 DFQATT and CDR2 SNEGSKA (reference sequence). The CDR3 consists of 15 residues. Trimming stripped 2 bases from V and 5 bases from J, with 16 bases between. CDR3 nucleotide sequence: TGCAGTGCTAGAACGACAGGCCGTGAGTATCAGCCCCAGCATTTT. It codes for CSARTTGREYQPQHF.

This clonotype was counted between two and nine times. The rearrangement links TRBV7-9 to TRBJ1-5; possibly TRBD1 for D (5 bases). The CDR3 spans 16 residues. From germline, CDR1 is SEHNR and CDR2 FQNEAQ (reference sequence). V dropped 3 bases and J dropped 2 bases, with 14 bases sitting between them. This CDR3 is CASSFQGGYGNQPQHF. DNA of the CDR3: TGTGCCAGCAGCTTCCAGGGAGGATACGGCAATCAGCCCCAGCATTTT.

This clonotype was detected many times. The rearrangement links TRBV7-2 to TRBJ1-1; 7 nucleotides agree with TRBD1. The germline CDR1 and CDR2 sequences are SGHTA and FQGNSA. V lost 4 bases to trimming and J lost 2 bases; unmatched junction nucleotides: 4. The CDR3 runs 14 residues. This CDR3 is CASSSRDRNTEAFF. The CDR3 bases are TGTGCCAGCAGCTCCCGGGACAGAAACACTGAAGCTTTCTTT.

The CDR3 region is CASSHVRGGRADTQYF. The CDR3 DNA is TGTGCCAGCAGCCATGTCCGAGGAGGGAGAGCAGATACGCAGTATTTT. The chain combines TRBV4-2 with TRBJ2-3, with D tentatively TRBD2 (6 bases). The V end was cut by 3 bases, the J end by 4 bases, with 17 bases between. Germline-derived CDR1 and CDR2 are LGHNA and YNFKEQ. This CDR3 spans 16 amino acids.

Comment on this clonotype: One base away lies a much larger clone, so this may be a sequencing read error. V gene TRBV20-1 combines with J gene TRBJ1-5, with D possibly TRBD1 on 5 matching bases. CDR3 length: 15 amino acids. The germline CDR1 and CDR2 sequences are DFQATT and SNEGSKA (reference sequence). CDR3: CSATDSIYSDQPQHF. In DNA, the CDR3 is TGCAGTGCAACCGACAGCATATATAGCGATCAGCCCCAGCATTTT.

This chain links TRBV6-2 or TRBV6-3 with TRBJ1-2; D remains ambiguous. The CDR3 runs 12 residues. V was clipped by 5 bases and J by 8 bases, with 12 bases between them. In germline, CDR1 is MNHEY, CDR2 SVGEGT. CDR3 nucleotide sequence: TGTGCCAGCAGTCGAGACATAACCGGCTACACCTTC. Translating gives CASSRDITGYTF.

This clonotype was picked up a small number of times. The genes are TRBV27 and TRBJ1-1; D perhaps matches TRBD1 (5 bases). This CDR3 is built from 14 residues. V lost 6 bases and J lost 1, with 12 bases in between. Per germline, CDR1 MNHEY and CDR2 SMNVEV (reference sequence). CDR3 bases: TGTGCCAGCAGGGCAGGGTTTGAGAACACTGAAGCTTTCTTT. It encodes CASRAGFENTEAFF.

DNA of the CDR3: TGCAGTGCTCCCGGCAGGGCGACAGATACGCAGTATTTT. It encodes CSAPGRATDTQYF. The gene calls are TRBV20-1 and TRBJ2-3, with D possibly being TRBD1 (5 bases). CDR3 size: 13 residues. The germline gives CDR1 DFQATT, CDR2 SNEGSKA (reference sequence). Trimming stripped 5 bases from V and 3 bases from J, with 12 bases between.

This clonotype showed up many times. The chain combines TRBV12-3 or TRBV12-4 with TRBJ2-2, with 7 bases that match TRBD1. Losses at the gene ends were 5 bases for V and 2 bases for J; bases not matched to a gene: 11. This CDR3 comprises 17 residues. The CDR3 protein is CASSPEGQAGNTGELFF. The CDR3 DNA reads as TGTGCCAGCAGTCCCGAAGGACAGGCGGGTAACACCGGGGAGCTGTTTTTT.

The chain's CDR3 is CASRELAGAEQFF. In nucleotides, the CDR3 is TGTGCCAGCAGGGAACTAGCGGGAGCTGAGCAGTTCTTC. This chain links TRBV2 with TRBJ2-1; 11 bases are shared with TRBD2. The ends lost 6 bases at V and 9 bases at J; junction bases unmatched: 4. Germline lookup yields CDR1 SNHLY and CDR2 FYNNEI. This CDR3 contains 13 residues.

The rearrangement links TRBV6-2 or TRBV6-3 to TRBJ2-3, with 8 nucleotides matching TRBD2. The trim removed 7 bases at V and 3 bases at J, leaving 15 bases unmatched. CDR3 length equals 17 residues. CDR1 is MNHEY and CDR2 is SVGEGT in the germline V gene. The CDR3 region is CASTVAGKGLGTDTQYF. DNA for the CDR3: TGTGCCAGCACCGTAGCGGGAAAGGGGCTCGGGACAGATACGCAGTATTTT.

This clonotype was picked up a small number of times. The chain couples TRBV6-1 to TRBJ1-6; TRBD1 matches at 7 bases. The J segment lost 6 bases and the V segment lost 6 bases, leaving 2 bases of the junction unmatched. Germline V lookup: CDR1 MNHNS, CDR2 SASEGT. The CDR3 has 13 amino acids. As DNA, the CDR3 is TGTGCCAGCAGACGACAGGGTAATTCACCCCTCCACTTT. Its translation: CASRRQGNSPLHF.

This clonotype was seen only once. A read error may produce the germline difference seen at one junction end. The chain is built from TRBV10-3 and TRBJ1-1; D is possibly TRBD1 (6 bases). Germline lookup yields CDR1 ENHRY and CDR2 SYGVKD. The CDR3 runs to 14 residues. CDR3 loop: CAISGLGTSDEALF. CDR3 DNA: TGTGCCATCAGTGGGCTTGGGACATCGGATGAAGCTCTCTTT.

This clonotype showed up just a few times. The rearrangement uses TRBV9 and TRBJ2-3; 8 positions agree with TRBD2. Germline CDR1 and CDR2: SGDLS and YYNGEE. J lost 2 bases, V lost 0 bases, and 5 bases had no gene match. This CDR3 comprises 16 residues. The CDR3 here is CASSVELAAITDTQYF. The CDR3 coding sequence is TGTGCCAGCAGCGTAGAACTAGCGGCTATCACAGATACGCAGTATTTT.

This sequence joins TRBV27 and TRBJ1-5; TRBD1 aligns across 7 bases. V trimming: 5 bases; J trimming: 6 bases; junction bases outside the gene matches: 7. Germline values: CDR1 MNHEY, CDR2 SMNVEV (reference sequence). This CDR3 region has 14 residues. The CDR3 loop reads CASSDDRVRQPQHF. CDR3 sequence (DNA): TGTGCCAGCAGTGACGACAGGGTTCGTCAGCCCCAGCATTTT.

CDR3 region: CSALAGGRDTQYF. CDR3 coding DNA: TGCAGTGCCCTAGCGGGTGGGAGAGATACGCAGTATTTT. V and J are TRBV20-1 and TRBJ2-3, with 8 bases matching TRBD2. V lost 6 bases and J lost 5; bases outside the gene matches: 7. The CDR3 runs to 13 residues. CDR1 is DFQATT and CDR2 is SNEGSKA in the germline V gene (reference sequence).

The chain couples TRBV5-1 to TRBJ2-2; TRBD1 or TRBD2 may be the D gene (6 bases each). Germline values: CDR1 SGHRS, CDR2 YFSETQ. Trimming left V 4 bases short and J 6 bases short, with 13 bases between. The CDR3 consists of 14 residues. CDR3 region: CASSPLGGPGELFF. The CDR3 region has the DNA TGCGCCAGCAGCCCGTTGGGGGGCCCCGGGGAGCTGTTTTTT.

This clonotype was observed a handful of times. The chain couples TRBV30 to TRBJ2-7, with 7 bases fitting TRBD1. V gave up 6 bases and J gave up 3 bases; unmatched junction bases: 8. The CDR3 sequence is 13 residues long. Germline V lookup: CDR1 GTSNPN, CDR2 SVGIG (reference sequence). The CDR3 nucleotides are TGTGCCTGCCTCGGGACAGCGAGCTACGAGCAGTACTTC. It yields the protein CACLGTASYEQYF.

The sample holds a few counts of this clonotype. V and J are TRBV30 and TRBJ1-4; D remains ambiguous. Germline V lookup: CDR1 GTSNPN, CDR2 SVGIG (reference sequence). The V gene lost 7 bases and the J gene lost 8 bases, with 8 bases spanning the gap. The CDR3 covers 10 residues. In DNA, the CDR3 is TGTGCCTTGCTAGGAGAAAAACTGTTTTTT. Its translation is CALLGEKLFF.

This clonotype occurred many times. The chain links TRBV12-3 or TRBV12-4 to TRBJ1-1, with D unresolved. This CDR3 spans 14 amino acids. V lost 5 bases, J lost 13 bases, and 23 bases lay in between. CDR3 DNA: TGTGCCAGCAGTCCCCCCTACGGGGTTTATATTGGTTTCTTT. Residues: CASSPPYGVYIGFF.

The chain uses TRBV2 and TRBJ1-3; 11 bases are a match to TRBD1. This CDR3 has 15 amino acids. V was pared by 9 bases and J by 3 bases, with 7 bases of the junction left unmatched. CDR1 is SNHLY, CDR2 FYNNEI, per germline. CDR3 sequence (DNA): TGTGCCAGTTTCGGACAGGGGGCCGGTGGAAACACCATATATTTT. Translated: CASFGQGAGGNTIYF.

This clonotype was detected a few times. The chain combines TRBV5-4 with TRBJ1-2; D remains ambiguous. The CDR3 spans 13 residues. V was trimmed by 3 bases and J by 1 base, leaving 7 bases between them. Germline V gene sequence: CDR1 SGHNT, CDR2 YYREEE (reference sequence). CDR3 sequence (DNA): TGTGCCAGCAGCTCGTCTTATAACTATGGCTACACCTTC. Amino acids: CASSSSYNYGYTF.

The chain uses TRBV3-2 and TRBJ2-1. TRBV3-2 is listed as a pseudogene. The CDR3 is 12 amino acids. The CDR3 DNA sequence: TGTGCCAGCCCCGTTTGGAAAAATGAGCAGTTCTTC. This translates into CASPVWKNEQFF.

This chain joins TRBV12-3 or TRBV12-4 and TRBJ2-5; tentatively, D is TRBD1 or TRBD2 (5 bases each). V was pared by 1 base and J by 5 bases, with 11 bases between. This CDR3 has 14 amino acids. The CDR3 bases are TGTGCCAGCAGTTTAGGAGGGGCTCGGGAGACCCAGTACTTC. This encodes CASSLGGARETQYF.

This chain connects TRBV5-1 to TRBJ2-2; D may be TRBD1 or TRBD2 (5 bases each). The CDR3 sequence is 16 residues long. V was pared by 4 bases and J by 0 bases, with 13 bases between. Germline V gene lookup returns CDR1 SGHRS and CDR2 YFSETQ. The CDR3 here is CASSEEWGSNTGELFF. In DNA form, the CDR3 reads TGCGCCAGCAGCGAAGAATGGGGGTCGAACACCGGGGAGCTGTTTTTT.

There are a few counts of this clonotype. J is TRBJ1-2 and V is TRBV6-9; maybe TRBD1 (6 bases). This CDR3 is built from 13 residues. Germline-derived CDR1 and CDR2 are MNHGY and SVAAGI. The V end was cut by 3 bases, the J end by 3 bases, with 8 bases between. This chain's CDR3 is CASSYPGDYGYTF. The CDR3 nucleotides are TGTGCCAGCAGTTACCCAGGGGACTATGGCTACACCTTC.

Notes on this clonotype: A much larger clonotype is one base distant, so this may be a read error. The rearrangement joins TRBV11-2 to TRBJ2-7, with TRBD1 matching 8 bases. The CDR3 extends over 13 amino acids. Trimming removed 5 bases from V and 3 bases from J; junction bases left unmatched: 3. The germline V gene encodes CDR1 SGHAT and CDR2 FQNNGV. CDR3 nucleotides: TGTGCCAGCAGCACGACAGGGGACTACGAGCAGTACTTC. It codes for CASSTTGDYEQYF.